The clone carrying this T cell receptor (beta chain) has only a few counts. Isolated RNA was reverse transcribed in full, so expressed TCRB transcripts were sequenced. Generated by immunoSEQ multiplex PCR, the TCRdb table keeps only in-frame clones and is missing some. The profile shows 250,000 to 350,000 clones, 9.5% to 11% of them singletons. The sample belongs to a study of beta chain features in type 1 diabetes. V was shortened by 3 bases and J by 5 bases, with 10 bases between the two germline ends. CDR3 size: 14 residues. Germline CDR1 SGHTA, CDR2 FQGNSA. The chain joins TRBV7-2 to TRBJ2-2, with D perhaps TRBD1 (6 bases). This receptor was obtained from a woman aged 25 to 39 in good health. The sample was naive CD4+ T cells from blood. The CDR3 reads CASSFGQGTGELFF. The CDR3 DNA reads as TGTGCCAGCAGCTTTGGGCAGGGGACCGGGGAGCTGTTTTTT.